Below, 25 T cell receptor beta chains from the same sample are listed, as sequenced in a study of shared clonotypes between healthy human individuals. Measured with immunoSEQ multiplex PCR; TCRdb has only the in-frame clones, and not every one. The table records 2,500,000 or so clones, around 92% of them present only once. The sequencing sample was made of naive CD4+ T cells from PBMCs. Indicated subset: CD45RA+ positively selected. Every receptor here comes from a young man in good health. Some clones in this sample may be carry-over from other donors' samples.

This chain joins TRBV19 and TRBJ1-5; unclear D gene. V lost 6 bases and J lost 3, with 12 bases in between. This CDR3 is built from 14 residues. Germline loops: CDR1 LNHDA, CDR2 SQIVND (reference sequence). Here the CDR3 DNA reads TGTGCCAGTAGCCCTGACGGAGTCAATCAGCCCCAGCATTTT. The encoded protein is CASSPDGVNQPQHF.

The chain combines TRBV28 with TRBJ2-1; unclear D gene. This CDR3 is 11 amino acids long. Germline CDR1 and CDR2: MDHEN and SYDVKM. The V end lost 6 bases, the J end lost 5 bases, and 5 bases lay between the germline ends. The CDR3 bases are TGTGCCAGCAGAAGGGACAATGAGCAGTTCTTC. Its translation: CASRRDNEQFF.

This clone appeared a single time. This chain connects TRBV11-2 to TRBJ2-7; D is perhaps TRBD1 (6 bases). From germline, CDR1 is SGHAT and CDR2 FQNNGV. Trimming cost V 6 bases and J 0 bases, with 21 bases left between them. This CDR3 has 17 amino acids. The CDR3 region has the DNA TGTGCCAGCAGGAGACCTGGGGGCGGGTCAGGCTCCTACGAGCAGTACTTC. Protein product: CASRRPGGGSGSYEQYF.

The V gene is TRBV9, the J gene TRBJ2-7, with 11 bases that match TRBD2. There are 17 residues in the CDR3. Trimming at V came to 1 base and at J to 5 bases, leaving 11 bases not matched to a gene. Germline V lookup: CDR1 SGDLS, CDR2 YYNGEE. This chain's CDR3 is CASSVRSGRARRDEQYF. The CDR3 coding sequence is TGTGCCAGCAGCGTACGTAGCGGGAGGGCCCGTCGTGACGAGCAGTACTTC.

This clone occurred once. This chain connects TRBV29-1 to TRBJ2-7; D may be TRBD2 (7 bases). The ends were cut back, 6 bases at V and 3 bases at J, with 18 bases in the middle. The CDR3 contains 14 residues. Per the germline V gene, CDR1 is SQVTM and CDR2 is ANQGSEA. The chain's CDR3 is CSVSRGLTDYEQYF. The CDR3 coding sequence is TGCAGCGTCAGCAGGGGACTAACAGACTACGAGCAGTACTTC.

This rearrangement joins TRBV5-1 to TRBJ2-7; 8 bases fit TRBD2. CDR1 SGHRS and CDR2 YFSETQ come from the germline V gene. The CDR3 is 17 amino acids. Losses at the gene ends were 0 bases for V and 4 bases for J; bases not matched to a gene: 12. CDR3 protein: CASSLAKGAGVVYEQYF. For the CDR3, the DNA is TGCGCCAGCAGCTTGGCCAAAGGAGCGGGAGTTGTGTACGAGCAGTACTTC.

This chain links TRBV9 with TRBJ2-3, with D perhaps assigned TRBD1 or TRBD2 (5 bases each). This CDR3 has 15 residues. The V and J ends lost 0 bases and 2 bases respectively, with 10 bases between them. Germline CDR1 SGDLS, CDR2 YYNGEE. This chain's CDR3 is CASSVGGEFTDTQYF. CDR3 nucleotide sequence: TGTGCCAGCAGCGTAGGAGGGGAGTTCACAGATACGCAGTATTTT. Together with reference TRBV9 and TRBJ2-3, the CDR3 gives the full variable domain: DSGVTQTPKHLITATGQRVTLRCSPRSGDLSVYWYQQSLDQGLQFLIQYYNGEERAKGNILERFSAQQFPDLHSELNLSSLELGDSALYFCASSVGGEFTDTQYFGPGTRLTVL.

This clone came up a few times. J is TRBJ1-2 and V is TRBV30; D gene ambiguous. The CDR3 spans 11 residues. CDR1 and CDR2 (germline): GTSNPN, SVGIG (reference sequence). The ends were cut back, 4 bases at V and 1 base at J, with 4 bases in the middle. CDR3 amino acids: CAWKDNYGYTF. The CDR3 DNA reads TGTGCCTGGAAGGATAACTATGGCTACACCTTC. The whole variable domain, filled in from reference TRBV30 and TRBJ1-2, reads SQTIHQWPATLVQPVGSPLSLECTVEGTSNPNLYWYRQAAGRGLQLLFYSVGIGQISSEVPQNLSASRPQDRQFILSSKKLLLSDSGFYLCAWKDNYGYTFGSGTRLTVV.

The chain uses TRBV7-2 and TRBJ1-2; the D is unclear. CDR3 size: 15 residues. CDR1 is SGHTA, CDR2 FQGNSA, per germline. The V end was cut by 1 base, the J end by 3 bases, with 12 bases between. Here the CDR3 reads CASSLVSSGYYGYTF. The CDR3 DNA reads as TGTGCCAGCAGCTTAGTTAGCAGTGGGTACTATGGCTACACCTTC.

The genes are TRBV28 and TRBJ1-5; D might be TRBD1 (5 bases). The germline CDR1 and CDR2 sequences are MDHEN and SYDVKM. V dropped 3 bases and J dropped 7 bases, with 22 bases sitting between them. This CDR3 comprises 17 residues. The CDR3 reads CASSFIAPGLIGQPQHF. CDR3 in DNA: TGTGCCAGCAGTTTTATCGCTCCGGGGCTAATTGGACAGCCCCAGCATTTT. The complete variable domain, with remaining parts taken from reference TRBV28 and TRBJ1-5, reads DVKVTQSSRYLVKRTGEKVFLECVQDMDHENMFWYRQDPGLGLRLIYFSYDVKMKEKGDIPEGYSVSREKKERFSLILESASTNQTSMYLCASSFIAPGLIGQPQHFGDGTRLSIL.

J is TRBJ2-3 and V is TRBV5-1, with 12 bases aligning to TRBD2. CDR1 is SGHRS, CDR2 YFSETQ, per germline. This CDR3 comprises 15 residues. With 8 bases clipped from V and 1 base from J, the junction kept 5 bases outside the gene matches. The CDR3 sequence: CASGLAGLGTDTQYF. The CDR3 DNA is TGCGCCAGTGGACTAGCGGGGTTAGGCACAGATACGCAGTATTTT.

This rearrangement joins TRBV10-3 to TRBJ2-1, with 14 bases matching TRBD2. Germline V CDR1 and CDR2: ENHRY, SYGVKD. CDR3 size: 14 residues. V lost 7 bases to trimming and J lost 9 bases; unmatched junction nucleotides: 5. CDR3 in DNA: TGTGCCATCAAAGCGACTAGCGGGGGGGGTGAGCAGTTCTTC. It specifies CAIKATSGGGEQFF.

Points on this clone: Within the sample, other DNA sequences also encode this same CDR3. This chain connects TRBV11-2 to TRBJ1-1, with D perhaps matching TRBD1 (6 bases). Between the trimmed V and J ends, which lost 1 base and 0 bases, there was a span of 9 bases. This CDR3 spans 15 amino acids. Germline CDR1 reads SGHAT; CDR2 reads FQNNGV. CDR3 sequence reads: CASSLGQGLNTEAFF. The CDR3 coding sequence is TGTGCCAGCAGCTTAGGCCAGGGGTTGAACACTGAAGCTTTCTTT.

For the CDR3, the DNA is TGTGCCAGCAGCTTCGACCGACGAAACTACAATGAGCAGTTCTTC. Translated: CASSFDRRNYNEQFF. The chain uses TRBV6-5 and TRBJ2-1; D gene unclear. CDR3 size: 15 residues. V was shortened by 6 bases and J by 3 bases, with 15 bases between the two germline ends. Looked up from germline, CDR1 is MNHEY and CDR2 is SVGAGI.

The J gene is TRBJ2-3, the V gene TRBV10-1, with no clear D. From germline, CDR1 is WNHNN and CDR2 SYGVQD (reference sequence). The CDR3 length is 15 residues. V was shortened by 3 bases and J by 4 bases, with 14 bases between the two germline ends. This CDR3 is CASSDTVFRSDTQYF. The CDR3 coding sequence is TGCGCCAGCAGTGATACGGTATTTCGCTCAGATACGCAGTATTTT.

This clone occurred a few times. V and J are TRBV10-3 and TRBJ1-5; 9 bases match TRBD1. The CDR3 runs 14 residues. Germline V lookup: CDR1 ENHRY, CDR2 SYGVKD. J was trimmed by 3 bases and V by 10 bases; bases with no gene match: 7. CDR3 in DNA: TGTGCCACCCGAGGGACAGGGAACAATCAGCCCCAGCATTTT. Its protein product is CATRGTGNNQPQHF.

This CDR3 reads CASSEQIRSTFF. The CDR3 nucleotides read TGTGCCAGCAGTGAACAGATCAGGTCAACTTTCTTT. The rearrangement links TRBV2 to TRBJ1-1; D call uncertain. Trimming took 2 bases from V and 12 from J, leaving 13 bases between them. The length of the CDR3 is 12 residues. CDR1 is SNHLY and CDR2 is FYNNEI in the germline V gene.

The J gene is TRBJ2-7, the V gene TRBV6-6; 7 positions match TRBD2. V shed 6 bases, J shed 6 bases, and the junction held 5 bases outside the gene matches. The CDR3 is made up of 12 amino acids. Germline assignment: CDR1 MNHNY and CDR2 SVGAGI (reference sequence). CDR3 amino acids: CASSRDYSEQYF. For the CDR3, the DNA is TGTGCCAGCAGCCGGGACTACTCCGAGCAGTACTTC.

The chain employs TRBV11-3 and TRBJ2-1, with 8 bases fitting TRBD1. J gave up 5 bases and V 3 bases, and 9 bases lay outside the gene matches. There are 16 residues in the CDR3. From germline, CDR1 is SGHNT and CDR2 YENEEA. CDR3 amino acids: CASSLGGQGNHNEQFF. The CDR3 nucleotides read TGTGCCAGCAGCTTGGGAGGACAGGGTAACCACAATGAGCAGTTCTTC.

V gene TRBV4-2 combines with J gene TRBJ2-5, with D uncertain. The CDR3 has 14 amino acids. Trimming stripped 4 bases from V and 5 bases from J, with 14 bases between. Germline CDR1 and CDR2: LGHNA and YNFKEQ. CDR3: CASSLPGPGETQYF. The CDR3 region has the DNA TGTGCCAGCAGCCTACCGGGTCCCGGGGAGACCCAGTACTTC.

This clone has just one count. The J gene is TRBJ1-3, the V gene TRBV21-1; TRBD1, the D gene given by the table, was not confirmed from the DNA. TRBV21-1 is termed a pseudogene. The CDR3 sequence is 14 residues long. This CDR3 is CFGNRTYSGNTIYF. Written as DNA, the CDR3 is TGCTTTGGGAACAGGACCTACTCTGGAAACACCATATATTTT.

CDR3 loop: CAWSSGLAGDTQYF. CDR3 sequence (DNA): TGTGCCTGGAGTAGTGGGCTAGCAGGAGATACGCAGTATTTT. The chain couples TRBV30 to TRBJ2-3; TRBD2 is a possible D gene (5 bases). The V gene's germline CDR1 is GTSNPN and CDR2 SVGIG (reference sequence). Trimming removed 2 bases from V and 5 bases from J, with 14 bases in between. The CDR3 consists of 14 residues.

This clone is a singleton in its sample. V is TRBV2 and J is TRBJ2-7; D remains ambiguous. The CDR3 has 15 amino acids. V was cut by 0 bases and J by 2 bases, with 11 bases left in between. Germline V CDR1 and CDR2: SNHLY, FYNNEI. CDR3 sequence: CASSEANTVAYEQYF. DNA of the CDR3: TGTGCCAGCAGTGAAGCGAACACCGTAGCCTACGAGCAGTACTTC.

This chain uses TRBV30 with TRBJ1-6; a possible D gene is TRBD1 (5 bases). CDR3 length: 14 residues. CDR1 and CDR2 from the germline V gene are GTSNPN and SVGIG (reference sequence). V was cut by 0 bases and J by 8 bases, with 11 bases left in between. In nucleotides, the CDR3 is TGTGCCTGGAGTGTTCCGGGGGGGGATTCACCCCTCCACTTT. Protein: CAWSVPGGDSPLHF. The full variable domain, with the rest looked up from reference TRBV30 and TRBJ1-6, is SQTIHQWPATLVQPVGSPLSLECTVEGTSNPNLYWYRQAAGRGLQLLFYSVGIGQISSEVPQNLSASRPQDRQFILSSKKLLLSDSGFYLCAWSVPGGDSPLHFGNGTRLTVT.

The rearrangement joins TRBV2 to TRBJ1-2; 10 bases are shared with TRBD1. V was clipped by 10 bases and J by 5 bases; unmatched bases: 10. The germline V gene has CDR1 SNHLY and CDR2 FYNNEI. The CDR3 consists of 14 residues. The CDR3 loop reads CATLRQGASYGYTF. CDR3 in DNA: TGTGCCACTTTGAGACAGGGGGCCTCTTATGGCTACACCTTC.